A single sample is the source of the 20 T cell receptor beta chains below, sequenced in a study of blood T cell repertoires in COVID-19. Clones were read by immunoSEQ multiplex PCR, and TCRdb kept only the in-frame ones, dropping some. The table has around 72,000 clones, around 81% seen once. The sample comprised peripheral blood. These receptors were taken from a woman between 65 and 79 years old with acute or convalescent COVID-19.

This CDR3 is CAISDPGQGVGNQPQHF. CDR3 DNA: TGTGCCATCAGTGACCCTGGACAGGGGGTGGGCAATCAGCCCCAGCATTTT. V is TRBV10-3 and J is TRBJ1-5; 10 bases are a match to TRBD1. CDR1 and CDR2 (germline): ENHRY, SYGVKD. The CDR3 runs 17 residues. V trimming: 3 bases; J trimming: 2 bases; junction bases outside the gene matches: 7.

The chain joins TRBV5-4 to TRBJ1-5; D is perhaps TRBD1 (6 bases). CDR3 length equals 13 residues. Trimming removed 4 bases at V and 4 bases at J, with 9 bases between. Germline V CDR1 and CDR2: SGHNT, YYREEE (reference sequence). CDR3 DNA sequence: TGTGCCAGCAGCAGGGGGGGGAATCAGCCCCAGCATTTT. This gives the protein CASSRGGNQPQHF.

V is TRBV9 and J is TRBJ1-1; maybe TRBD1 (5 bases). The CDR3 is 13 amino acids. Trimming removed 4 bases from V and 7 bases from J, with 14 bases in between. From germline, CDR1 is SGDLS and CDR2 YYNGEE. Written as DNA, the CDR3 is TGTGCCAGCAGCATATCGACAGATCGTGAAGCTTTCTTT. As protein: CASSISTDREAFF.

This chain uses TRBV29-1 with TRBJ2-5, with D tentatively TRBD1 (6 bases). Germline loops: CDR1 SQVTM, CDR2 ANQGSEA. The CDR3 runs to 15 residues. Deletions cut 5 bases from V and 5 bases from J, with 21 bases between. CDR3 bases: TGCAGCGTTCGCGCGAGGGGGATGGGGCCGGAGACCCAGTACTTC. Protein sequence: CSVRARGMGPETQYF. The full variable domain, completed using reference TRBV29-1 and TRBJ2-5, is SAVISQKPSRDICQRGTSLTIQCQVDSQVTMMFWYRQQPGQSLTLIATANQGSEATYESGFVIDKFPISRPNLTFSTLTVSNMSPEDSSIYLCSVRARGMGPETQYFGPGTRLLVL.

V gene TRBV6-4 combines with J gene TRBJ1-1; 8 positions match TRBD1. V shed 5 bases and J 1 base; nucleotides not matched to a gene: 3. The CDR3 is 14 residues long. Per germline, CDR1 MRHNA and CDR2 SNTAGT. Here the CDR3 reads CASSIDRGNTEAFF. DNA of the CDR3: TGTGCCAGCAGTATCGACAGGGGGAACACTGAAGCTTTCTTT.

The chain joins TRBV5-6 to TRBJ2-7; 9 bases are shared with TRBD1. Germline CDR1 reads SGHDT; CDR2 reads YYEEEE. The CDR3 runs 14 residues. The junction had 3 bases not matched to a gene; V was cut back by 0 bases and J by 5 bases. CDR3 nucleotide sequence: TGTGCCAGCAGCTTGGTACAGGGGGCCGACGAGCAGTACTTC. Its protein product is CASSLVQGADEQYF.

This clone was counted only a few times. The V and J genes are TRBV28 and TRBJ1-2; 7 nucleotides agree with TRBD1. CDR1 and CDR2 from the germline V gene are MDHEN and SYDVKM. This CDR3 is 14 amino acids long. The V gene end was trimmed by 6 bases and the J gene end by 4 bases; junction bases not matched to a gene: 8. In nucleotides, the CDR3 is TGTGCCAGCAGGATATCGGACAGGAGCTATGGCTACACCTTC. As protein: CASRISDRSYGYTF.

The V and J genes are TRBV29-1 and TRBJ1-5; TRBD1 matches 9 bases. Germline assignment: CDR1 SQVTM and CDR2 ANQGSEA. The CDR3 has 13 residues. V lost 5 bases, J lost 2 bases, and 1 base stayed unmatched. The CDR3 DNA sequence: TGCAGCGTTAGGACAGGGGGCAATCAGCCCCAGCATTTT. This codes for CSVRTGGNQPQHF.

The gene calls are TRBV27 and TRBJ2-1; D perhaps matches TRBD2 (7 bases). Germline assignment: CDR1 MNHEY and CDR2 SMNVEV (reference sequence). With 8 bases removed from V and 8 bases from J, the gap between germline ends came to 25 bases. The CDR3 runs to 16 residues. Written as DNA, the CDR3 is TGTGCCAGCGTTGAGTCCGGGGGCGGGAGATTCGATGAGCAGTTCTTC. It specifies CASVESGGGRFDEQFF.

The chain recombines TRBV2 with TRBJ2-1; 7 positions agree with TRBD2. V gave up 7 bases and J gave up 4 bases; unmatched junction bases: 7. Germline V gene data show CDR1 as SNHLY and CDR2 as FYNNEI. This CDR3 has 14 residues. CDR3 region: CASTGRGSYNEQFF. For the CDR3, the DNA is TGTGCCAGCACGGGTCGCGGGAGTTACAATGAGCAGTTCTTC. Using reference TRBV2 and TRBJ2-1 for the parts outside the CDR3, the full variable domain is EPEVTQTPSHQVTQMGQEVILRCVPISNHLYFYWYRQILGQKVEFLVSFYNNEISEKSEIFDDQFSVERPDGSNFTLKIRSTKLEDSAMYFCASTGRGSYNEQFFGPGTRLTVL.

CDR3 sequence reads: CASSKDCRGRDNEKLFF. The CDR3, as DNA: TGTGCCAGCAGCAAAGATTGCAGGGGTCGGGATAATGAAAAACTGTTTTTT. The chain employs TRBV21-1 and TRBJ1-4; the D call TRBD1 from the table was never checked on the DNA. TRBV21-1 is described as a pseudogene. The CDR3 is made up of 17 amino acids.

This CDR3 is CASSPIQGYNSPLHF. CDR3 in DNA: TGCGCCAGCAGCCCGATCCAGGGGTATAATTCACCCCTCCACTTT. The V call is TRBV5-1, the J call TRBJ1-6; a weak D match, TRBD1 (6 bases). This CDR3 comprises 15 residues. V gave up 4 bases and J gave up 4 bases, with 12 bases separating them. The germline V gene has CDR1 SGHRS and CDR2 YFSETQ.

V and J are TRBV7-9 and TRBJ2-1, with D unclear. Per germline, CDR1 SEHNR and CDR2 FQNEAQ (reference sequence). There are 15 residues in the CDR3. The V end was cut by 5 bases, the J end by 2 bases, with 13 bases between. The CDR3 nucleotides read TGTGCCAGCAGCCCAACTGGCGGCACCTACAATGAGCAGTTCTTC. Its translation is CASSPTGGTYNEQFF.

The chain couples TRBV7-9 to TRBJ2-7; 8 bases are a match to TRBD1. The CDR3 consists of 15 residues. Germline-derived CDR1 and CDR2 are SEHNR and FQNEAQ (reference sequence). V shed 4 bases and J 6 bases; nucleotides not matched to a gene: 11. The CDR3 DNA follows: TGTGCCAGCAGCTCCCCGGGACAGGCAGAGTCCGAGCAGTACTTC. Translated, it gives CASSSPGQAESEQYF.

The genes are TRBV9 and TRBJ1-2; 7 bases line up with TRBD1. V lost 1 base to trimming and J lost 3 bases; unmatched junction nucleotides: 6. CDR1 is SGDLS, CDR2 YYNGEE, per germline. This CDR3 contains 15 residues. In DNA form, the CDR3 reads TGTGCCAGCAGCGTACTCGGGACAGACTACTATGGCTACACCTTC. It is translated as CASSVLGTDYYGYTF.

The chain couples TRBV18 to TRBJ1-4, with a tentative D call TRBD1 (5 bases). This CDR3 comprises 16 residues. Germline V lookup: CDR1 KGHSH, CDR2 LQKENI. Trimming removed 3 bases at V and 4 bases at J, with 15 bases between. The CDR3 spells CASSPRGQGLNEKLFF. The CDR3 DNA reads TGTGCCAGCTCACCTCGTGGGCAGGGCCTTAATGAAAAACTGTTTTTT.

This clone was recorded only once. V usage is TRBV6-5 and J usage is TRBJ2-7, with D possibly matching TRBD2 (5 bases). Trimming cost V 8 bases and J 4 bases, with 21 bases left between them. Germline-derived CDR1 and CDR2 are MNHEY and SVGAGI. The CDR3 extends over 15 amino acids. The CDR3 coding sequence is TGTGCCAGCTCCCCCCGGCCAAGAGGGAGTTACGAGCAGTACTTC. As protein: CASSPRPRGSYEQYF.

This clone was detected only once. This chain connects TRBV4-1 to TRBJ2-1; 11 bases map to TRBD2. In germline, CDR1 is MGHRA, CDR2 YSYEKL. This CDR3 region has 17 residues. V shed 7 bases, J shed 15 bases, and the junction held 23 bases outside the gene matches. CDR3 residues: CASTREPLTSGNAFAFF. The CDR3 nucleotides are TGCGCCAGCACCCGAGAGCCCCTGACTAGCGGGAACGCTTTTGCGTTCTTC.

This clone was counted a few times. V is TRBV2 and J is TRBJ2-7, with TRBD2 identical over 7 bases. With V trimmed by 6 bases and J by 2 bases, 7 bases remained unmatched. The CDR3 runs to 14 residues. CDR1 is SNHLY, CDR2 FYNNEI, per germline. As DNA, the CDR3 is TGTGCCAGCAGGGTCGAGGGAGGGCCCTACGAGCAGTACTTC. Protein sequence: CASRVEGGPYEQYF.

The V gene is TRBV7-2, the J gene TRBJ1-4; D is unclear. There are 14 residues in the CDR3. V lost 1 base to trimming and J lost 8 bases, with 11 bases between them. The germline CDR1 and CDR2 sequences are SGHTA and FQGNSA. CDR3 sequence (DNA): TGTGCCAGCAGCTTAGGCCCTAGAGGGGAAAAACTGTTTTTT. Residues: CASSLGPRGEKLFF.